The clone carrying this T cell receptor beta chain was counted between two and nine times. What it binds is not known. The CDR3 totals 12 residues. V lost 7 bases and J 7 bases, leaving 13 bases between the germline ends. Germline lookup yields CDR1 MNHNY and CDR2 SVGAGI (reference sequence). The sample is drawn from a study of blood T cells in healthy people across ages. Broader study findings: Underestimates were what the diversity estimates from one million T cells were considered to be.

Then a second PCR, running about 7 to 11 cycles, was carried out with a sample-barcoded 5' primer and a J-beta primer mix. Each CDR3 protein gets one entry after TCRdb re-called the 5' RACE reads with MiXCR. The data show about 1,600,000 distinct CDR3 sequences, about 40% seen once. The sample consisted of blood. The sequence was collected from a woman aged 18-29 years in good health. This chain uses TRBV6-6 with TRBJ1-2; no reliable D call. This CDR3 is CASTEGKRGYTF. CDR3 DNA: TGTGCCAGCACCGAGGGTAAACGTGGCTACACCTTC.